The T cell receptor beta chain described here comes from a study of response to subunit inactivated influenza vaccine. The CDR3 has 16 amino acids. The V end lost 3 bases, the J end lost 0 bases, and 12 bases lay between the germline ends. Germline loops: CDR1 SGHRS, CDR2 YFSETQ. TCRdb independently ran MiXCR on the RT-PCR reads; one entry per CDR3 protein. The table records 800,000 or so distinct CDR3 sequences, 21% of them present only once. The sample here was PBMCs from blood, taken 4 to 6 days after vaccination. This clonotype was sampled from a man aged 50 to 60 who received an inactivated influenza vaccine. The chain joins TRBV5-1 to TRBJ2-2; D is unclear. The CDR3 DNA reads TGCGCCAGCAGCTATAGGGCAGACGCGAACACCGGGGAGCTGTTTTTT. Translated: CASSYRADANTGELFF. Together with reference TRBV5-1 and TRBJ2-2, the CDR3 gives the full variable domain: KAGVTQTPRYLIKTRGQQVTLSCSPISGHRSVSWYQQTPGQGLQFLFEYFSETQRNKGNFPGRFSGRQFSNSRSEMNVSTLELGDSALYLCASSYRADANTGELFFGEGSRLTVL.